The clone carrying this T cell receptor beta chain was picked up a small number of times. Its specificity is not known. Germline V gene data show CDR1 as SGDLS and CDR2 as YYNGEE. V gave up 0 bases and J gave up 4 bases, with 13 bases separating them. The CDR3 is made up of 15 amino acids. The data were taken from a study of PD-1 blockade in classical Hodgkin lymphoma. Time point of the sample: cycle 4 day 1 (C4D1), after about 6 weeks of nivolumab. With no exception, relapse followed autologous stem cell transplantation in all patients, and brentuximab vedotin exposure varied. Classification of best responses gave complete response, partial response or progressive disease. Broader study findings: Similar baseline diversity was found in complete responders and newly diagnosed patients. When set against healthy donors, newly diagnosed patients were reported to show lower baseline TCR diversity. Initiation of nivolumab under 1 year after ASCT led to exclusion of patients.

This table comes from immunoSEQ multiplex PCR, and its TCRdb copy is limited to in-frame clones, with some not included. The table includes 46,000 or so clones, around four fifths detected once. The gene calls are TRBV9 and TRBJ1-2, with D hard to call. The source of this sequence is a human donor with classical Hodgkin lymphoma. The sequences come from peripheral blood mononuclear cells (PBMCs), collected before the fourth cycle of nivolumab. The CDR3 sequence: CASSVGAGIVYGYTF. The CDR3, as DNA: TGTGCCAGCAGCGTAGGGGCAGGAATCGTCTATGGCTACACCTTC.